This TCR beta chain was sequenced in a study of blood T cell repertoires in COVID-19. Those enrolled, adults aged roughly 18 to 90 years, came from around 24 US areas. Germline values: CDR1 SGHTA, CDR2 FQGNSA. The CDR3 runs to 13 residues. The V end lost 3 bases, the J end lost 10 bases, and 10 bases lay between the germline ends. In the original analysis: Using reference gene primer amplification, nucleated cell counts were estimated. Assay: immunoSEQ multiplex PCR; the TCRdb copy retains only in-frame clones and omits some. That table is the source of V, J and clone size, and D and trimming were worked out from the DNA. The top ten hold 2.2% of the sample, which has approximately 310,000 clones, approximately 83% seen once.

The chain joins TRBV7-2 to TRBJ1-6; a possible D gene is TRBD1 (5 bases). Sample: PBMCs or T cells enriched from blood (not recorded which). The source is a man aged 30 to 39 who had recovered from COVID-19. CDR3: CASSFGRVSPLHF. The CDR3 bases are TGTGCCAGCAGCTTCGGCAGGGTCTCACCCCTCCACTTT. Combining the CDR3 with reference TRBV7-2 and TRBJ1-6 gives the whole variable domain GAGVSQSPSNKVTEKGKDVELRCDPISGHTALYWYRQSLGQGLEFLIYFQGNSAPDKSGLPSDRFSAERTGGSVSTLTIQRTQQEDSAVYLCASSFGRVSPLHFGNGTRLTVT.